This T cell receptor (beta chain) was obtained from a study of technical replicates of blood from a handful of donors. Assay: immunoSEQ multiplex PCR; the TCRdb copy retains only in-frame clones and omits some. The sample shows some 74,000 clones, roughly 95% of them seen only once. Germline V gene lookup returns CDR1 MNHNS and CDR2 SASEGT. V shed 2 bases, J shed 4 bases, and the junction held 13 bases outside the gene matches. The CDR3 extends over 18 amino acids. The receptor's source is a human donor in good health. The genes are TRBV6-1 and TRBJ2-5; 10 bases match TRBD2. The sequenced sample was T cells isolated from PBMCs. The CDR3 is CASSERAGALAGAETQYF. The CDR3 DNA reads as TGTGCCAGCAGTGAACGGGCAGGGGCGCTAGCGGGAGCAGAGACCCAGTACTTC.